Described below is a single TCR beta chain sequence and its context. The data were produced by immunoSEQ multiplex PCR, yet TCRdb's version contains in-frame clones alone and is incomplete. This sample has about 560,000 clones, with roughly 79% found just once. Germline V CDR1 and CDR2: SGHNT, YYREEE (reference sequence). The CDR3 contains 12 residues. Trimming pared 4 bases from V and 5 bases from J, leaving 9 bases between. The data originate from a study of shared clonotypes between healthy human individuals. The chain carries TRBV5-4 and TRBJ1-1; the D is unclear. The sequence derives from a woman aged 40 to 50 in good health. Some clones in this sample may be carry-over from other donors' samples. Material for sequencing was PBMCs. This chain's CDR3 is CASSETPTEAFF. Here the CDR3 DNA reads TGTGCCAGCAGCGAGACACCAACTGAAGCTTTCTTT.